Presented here are 11 T cell receptor beta chains from one specimen sequenced in a study of cytomegalovirus exposure and HLA in healthy donors. With 60 Vbeta and 13 Jbeta primers, the PCR was carried out. Using immunoSEQ multiplex PCR, the repertoire was profiled, and TCRdb retains in-frame clones only, with some absent. Here the sample spans about 82,000 clones, 74% being singletons. The sequenced sample consisted of PBMCs. The receptors stem from a woman in her forties or fifties in good health and CMV-seropositive.

The chain employs TRBV28 and TRBJ2-1; 14 bases are a match to TRBD2. The length of the CDR3 is 15 residues. The trim removed 6 bases at V and 7 bases at J, leaving 5 bases unmatched. The V gene's germline CDR1 is MDHEN and CDR2 SYDVKM. The chain's CDR3 is CASSRLAGGENEQFF. CDR3 DNA: TGTGCCAGCAGCAGACTAGCGGGAGGGGAGAATGAGCAGTTCTTC.

V gene TRBV5-6 combines with J gene TRBJ1-4; TRBD1 aligns across 7 bases. Germline CDR1 and CDR2: SGHDT and YYEEEE. CDR3 length: 15 residues. The V segment lost 4 bases and the J segment 4 bases; nucleotides outside the gene matches: 7. CDR3 protein: CASSLGQSFNEKLFF. In DNA, the CDR3 is TGTGCCAGCAGCCTGGGACAGAGCTTTAATGAAAAACTGTTTTTT. Full variable domain (remainder filled in from reference TRBV5-6 and TRBJ1-4): DAGVTQSPTHLIKTRGQQVTLRCSPKSGHDTVSWYQQALGQGPQFIFQYYEEEERQRGNFPDRFSGHQFPNYSSELNVNALLLGDSALYLCASSLGQSFNEKLFFGSGTQLSVL.

This chain uses TRBV28 with TRBJ2-7, with no clear D. V was trimmed by 7 bases and J by 2 bases, leaving 9 bases between them. Germline V gives CDR1 MDHEN, CDR2 SYDVKM. The CDR3 runs to 12 residues. CDR3 DNA sequence: TGTGCCAGCATGGCAGATGCCTACGAGCAGTACTTC. This encodes CASMADAYEQYF.

This chain links TRBV28 with TRBJ1-5, with TRBD1 matching over 11 bases. The CDR3 has 17 residues. The germline gives CDR1 MDHEN, CDR2 SYDVKM. J was trimmed by 6 bases and V by 5 bases; bases with no gene match: 12. The CDR3 bases are TGTGCCAGCAGTAGTCCCGGGACAGGGGGGAGGTTTCAGCCCCAGCATTTT. It translates to CASSSPGTGGRFQPQHF.

The chain recombines TRBV6-5 with TRBJ2-7; tentative D call: TRBD1 (6 bases). Deletions cut 3 bases from V and 6 bases from J, with 15 bases between. The germline gives CDR1 MNHEY, CDR2 SVGAGI. The CDR3 covers 14 residues. The CDR3 DNA reads TGTGCCAGCAGTTATCGCAGGGGAAAGGCCGAGCAGTACTTC. Protein: CASSYRRGKAEQYF.

Only one count was recorded for this clone. V and J are TRBV10-2 and TRBJ1-2, with a weak D call TRBD1 (5 bases). CDR3 length: 11 amino acids. Between the trimmed V and J ends, which lost 10 bases and 7 bases, there was a span of 13 bases. CDR1 WSHSY and CDR2 SAAADI come from the germline V gene. The CDR3 nucleotides are TGCGCCACCGCAGGGTTAGGTGGCTACACCTTC. Encoded protein: CATAGLGGYTF.

The chain recombines TRBV28 with TRBJ2-2; D ambiguous. V was shortened by 2 bases and J by 3 bases, with 7 bases between the two germline ends. This CDR3 has 14 residues. From germline, CDR1 is MDHEN and CDR2 SYDVKM. CDR3 amino acids: CASSLIGDTGELFF. DNA for the CDR3: TGTGCCAGCAGTTTAATCGGAGACACCGGGGAGCTGTTTTTT. The variable domain in full, with the rest retrieved from reference TRBV28 and TRBJ2-2, is DVKVTQSSRYLVKRTGEKVFLECVQDMDHENMFWYRQDPGLGLRLIYFSYDVKMKEKGDIPEGYSVSREKKERFSLILESASTNQTSMYLCASSLIGDTGELFFGEGSRLTVL.

The rearrangement joins TRBV10-3 to TRBJ1-4, with TRBD1 identical over 7 bases. This CDR3 contains 16 residues. Trimming cost V 0 bases and J 8 bases; bases outside gene matches: 9. Germline values: CDR1 ENHRY, CDR2 SYGVKD. CDR3 sequence: CAISESRGQRNEKLFF. The DNA for the CDR3 is TGTGCCATCAGTGAGTCGCGGGGACAGCGAAACGAAAAACTGTTTTTT.

This sequence joins TRBV4-2 and TRBJ2-7; TRBD2 agrees at 9 bases. V was clipped by 0 bases and J by 6 bases; unmatched bases: 30. CDR1 is LGHNA and CDR2 is YNFKEQ in the germline V gene. This CDR3 comprises 23 residues. CDR3 coding DNA: TGTGCCAGCAGCCAAGATGGCCTAGCGGGATTTGTATCTCGGCGGGTATATCTATCCGAGCAGTACTTC. This encodes CASSQDGLAGFVSRRVYLSEQYF.

The chain uses TRBV9 and TRBJ1-1; 7 positions agree with TRBD1. The CDR3 has 14 amino acids. V trimming: 4 bases; J trimming: 2 bases; junction bases outside the gene matches: 5. Germline V gene lookup returns CDR1 SGDLS and CDR2 YYNGEE. The chain's CDR3 is CASSTGTANTEAFF. The CDR3 DNA is TGTGCCAGCAGCACCGGGACAGCAAACACTGAAGCTTTCTTT.

The chain has TRBV5-4 and TRBJ2-3, with 10 bases matching TRBD2. With 4 bases clipped from V and 4 bases from J, the junction kept 9 bases outside the gene matches. CDR3 size: 16 residues. Germline CDR1 SGHNT, CDR2 YYREEE (reference sequence). This chain's CDR3 is CASSPRAAGGPDTQYF. DNA for the CDR3: TGTGCCAGCAGCCCCCGCGCAGCGGGAGGGCCAGATACGCAGTATTTT.